This T cell receptor (beta chain) is drawn from a study of siplizumab effects on memory and regulatory T cells. Whole-study findings and limits: Most alloreactive clones went unmapped to unstimulated subsets; only a minor fraction mapped. Siplizumab conditions gave an average of around 70% Treg-derived mappable alloreactive CD4+ clones, versus 26.9% for controls. Whether proliferating Tregs in siplizumab cultures suppress was not functionally confirmed.

The assay was immunoSEQ multiplex PCR, and TCRdb's table has in-frame clones only and misses some. Seen here are 60,000 to 65,000 clones, around 80% observed once, and the top ten hold 0.4% to 0.45%. Regarding this clone: The antigen remains unidentified.

The germline V and J ends were trimmed by 0 bases and 3 bases, with 15 bases remaining between them. Germline V gene lookup returns CDR1 SGHDN and CDR2 FVKESK. The CDR3 contains 16 residues. The sample comprised memory CD4+ T cells sorted from blood. The chain carries TRBV14 and TRBJ2-7; D gene unclear. The TCR sequence derives from a human donor in good health. CDR3 loop: CASSQDRAPLSYEQYF. CDR3 nucleotides: TGTGCCAGCAGCCAAGATCGGGCACCCCTCAGCTACGAGCAGTACTTC. Full variable domain (remainder filled in from reference TRBV14 and TRBJ2-7): EAGVTQFPSHSVIEKGQTVTLRCDPISGHDNLYWYRRVMGKEIKFLLHFVKESKQDESGMPNNRFLAERTGGTYSTLKVQPAELEDSGVYFCASSQDRAPLSYEQYFGPGTRLTVT.